The present T cell receptor beta chain was sequenced within a study of control samples from healthy donors and cancer patients. This CDR3 has 13 residues. V lost 5 bases to trimming and J lost 0 bases, with 4 bases between them. CDR1 is SNHLY, CDR2 FYNNEI, per germline. Produced via immunoSEQ multiplex PCR; TCRdb's table is partial and in-frame only. The repertoire holds 75,000 to 100,000 clones, approximately 78% seen once, with about 2% in the top ten. This clonotype originated in a man aged 55 to 70 in good health. V gene TRBV2 combines with J gene TRBJ2-2; D remains unclear. Sequencing used blood. CDR3 residues: CASSLSNTGELFF. The CDR3 bases are TGTGCCAGCAGTTTGTCGAACACCGGGGAGCTGTTTTTT.